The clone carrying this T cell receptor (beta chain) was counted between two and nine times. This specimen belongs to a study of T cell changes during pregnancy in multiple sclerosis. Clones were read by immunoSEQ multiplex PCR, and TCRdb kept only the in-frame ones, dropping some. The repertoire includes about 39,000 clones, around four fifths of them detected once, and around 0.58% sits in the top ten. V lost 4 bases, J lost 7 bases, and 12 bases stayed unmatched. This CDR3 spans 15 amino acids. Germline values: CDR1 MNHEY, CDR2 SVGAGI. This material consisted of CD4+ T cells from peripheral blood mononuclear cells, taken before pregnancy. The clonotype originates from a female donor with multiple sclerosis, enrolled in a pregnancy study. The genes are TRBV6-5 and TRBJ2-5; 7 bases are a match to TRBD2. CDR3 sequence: CASSFTGGGAWTQYF. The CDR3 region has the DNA TGTGCCAGCAGTTTTACTGGCGGGGGAGCGTGGACCCAGTACTTC.